The 26 T cell receptor beta chains listed next were all sequenced from one sample in a study of T cells expressing NK-cell markers. One entry per CDR3 protein, without DNA, is what TCRdb gives after re-calling the 5' RACE reads. The table counts about 550,000 distinct CDR3 sequences; approximately 3.6% lies in the top ten. The sample comprised blood T cells: a sorted CD56 or NKG2C T cell subset, CD4+ or CD8+ T cells, or bulk PBMC T cells (not recorded which). The receptors originated from a man aged 18 to 35 in good health.

The chain combines TRBV7-6 with TRBJ2-2; TCRdb calls TRBD2, which cannot be checked without DNA. Germline CDR1 and CDR2: SGHVS and FNYEAQ. This CDR3 region has 16 residues. The CDR3 spells CASSEGPTPNTGELFF.

CDR3 in amino acids: CSGVGLAEGDEQFF. This chain joins TRBV29-1 and TRBJ2-1; the TCRdb call, TRBD2, lacks DNA for checking. CDR1 SQVTM and CDR2 ANQGSEA come from the germline V gene. The CDR3 has 14 amino acids.

The rearrangement joins TRBV27 to TRBJ1-2; checking the TCRdb D call of TRBD1 is not possible without DNA. CDR3 length: 15 amino acids. Germline V gene sequence: CDR1 MNHEY, CDR2 SMNVEV (reference sequence). Here the CDR3 reads CASNLGTAPNYGYTF.

This chain uses TRBV7-9 with TRBJ1-4. The germline CDR1 and CDR2 sequences are SEHNR and FQNEAQ (reference sequence). CDR3 length: 16 amino acids. The CDR3 is CASSSPEAATNEKLFF. The full variable domain, completed using reference TRBV7-9 and TRBJ1-4, is DTGVSQNPRHKITKRGQNVTFRCDPISEHNRLYWYRQTLGQGPEFLTYFQNEAQLEKSRLLSDRFSAERPKGSFSTLEIQRTEQGDSAMYLCASSSPEAATNEKLFFGSGTQLSVL.

V gene TRBV2 combines with J gene TRBJ2-7; TCRdb's D call, TRBD1, is unchecked because there is no DNA. This CDR3 region has 14 residues. Germline CDR1 reads SNHLY; CDR2 reads FYNNEI. Here the CDR3 reads CASRDPLRAYEQYF.

The chain employs TRBV19 and TRBJ2-2; the TCRdb D gene call, TRBD1, has no DNA to confirm it. From germline, CDR1 is LNHDA and CDR2 SQIVND (reference sequence). The CDR3 totals 17 residues. Here the CDR3 reads CASSIVLGQGFSGELFF.

CDR3 sequence: CASSTDNGLLYGELFF. This sequence joins TRBV5-1 and TRBJ2-2. CDR3 length: 16 residues. Germline V CDR1 and CDR2: SGHRS, YFSETQ.

The chain links TRBV10-3 to TRBJ1-2; the TCRdb call, TRBD1, lacks DNA for checking. Germline CDR1 is ENHRY and CDR2 is SYGVKD. CDR3 length: 14 residues. This chain's CDR3 is CAIKESGEDYGYTF.

The chain employs TRBV6-5 and TRBJ2-2; TCRdb proposes TRBD2, but this gene call is untestable without DNA. The CDR3 runs to 16 residues. Germline V gives CDR1 MNHEY, CDR2 SVGAGI. The CDR3 sequence: CASSSSYSGLTGELFF.

The rearrangement links TRBV20-1 to TRBJ2-4. CDR1 DFQATT and CDR2 SNEGSKA come from the germline V gene (reference sequence). The CDR3 runs 16 residues. The CDR3 sequence: CSARDDQRLAKNIQYF.

This CDR3 is CASSRILHEQYF. The chain couples TRBV7-2 to TRBJ2-7. CDR1 and CDR2 (germline): SGHTA, FQGNSA. The CDR3 covers 12 residues.

V is TRBV20-1 and J is TRBJ2-7; TCRdb designates TRBD1, a call that cannot be tested without DNA. This CDR3 contains 17 residues. The germline gives CDR1 DFQATT, CDR2 SNEGSKA (reference sequence). The CDR3 is CSARGSDAKGASYEQYF.

V is TRBV6-5 and J is TRBJ2-2; lacking DNA, the TRBD2 call made by TCRdb goes unchecked. The V gene's germline CDR1 is MNHEY and CDR2 SVGAGI. This CDR3 region has 15 residues. The CDR3 reads CASSYPDYYTGELFF.

J is TRBJ2-5 and V is TRBV20-1. The CDR3 consists of 12 residues. Germline V lookup: CDR1 DFQATT, CDR2 SNEGSKA (reference sequence). The CDR3 spells CSAADPLETQYF.

The chain has TRBV30 and TRBJ2-7. In germline, CDR1 is GTSNPN, CDR2 SVGIG (reference sequence). The CDR3 runs to 12 residues. The CDR3 sequence: CAWNNAYYEQYF.

The gene calls are TRBV6-2 or TRBV6-3 and TRBJ2-1. CDR3 length: 13 residues. Per germline, CDR1 MNHEY and CDR2 SVGEGT. The chain's CDR3 is CASSSSLASEQFF.

The V gene is TRBV11-2, the J gene TRBJ2-1; TCRdb outputs TRBD1, but without DNA this stays unchecked. CDR3 length: 16 residues. Germline V gene sequence: CDR1 SGHAT, CDR2 FQNNGV. The CDR3 protein is CASRLRGSGSENEQFF.

This CDR3 reads CASSGRLSRGEQFF. The genes are TRBV6-1 and TRBJ2-1; TCRdb's D call, TRBD2, is unchecked because there is no DNA. Germline CDR1 MNHNS, CDR2 SASEGT. The CDR3 contains 14 residues.

The chain is built from TRBV20-1 and TRBJ2-5. Germline CDR1 DFQATT, CDR2 SNEGSKA (reference sequence). CDR3 size: 15 residues. The CDR3 is CSARDPWQSQQTQYF.

This chain connects TRBV20-1 to TRBJ2-1; absent DNA, TCRdb's TRBD2 call cannot be checked. From germline, CDR1 is DFQATT and CDR2 SNEGSKA (reference sequence). CDR3 size: 14 residues. Here the CDR3 reads CSARGTSGGNEQFF.

The rearrangement joins TRBV24-1 to TRBJ2-1; the TRBD1 assignment by TCRdb is unverifiable without DNA. CDR3 length: 11 amino acids. CDR1 and CDR2 (germline): KGHDR, SFDVKD. CDR3 protein: CATSVGQMQFF.

The chain uses TRBV12-3 or TRBV12-4 and TRBJ2-1; TCRdb proposes TRBD1, but this gene call is untestable without DNA. There are 14 residues in the CDR3. This CDR3 reads CASTPDRPYNEQFF.

CDR3 loop: CSVERPWRAGMAKNIQYF. The chain joins TRBV29-1 to TRBJ2-4; there is no DNA to check the TCRdb D call of TRBD1. The CDR3 contains 18 residues. The germline CDR1 and CDR2 sequences are SQVTM and ANQGSEA.

The J gene is TRBJ2-6, the V gene TRBV15; no DNA is available, so the TRBD1 call from TCRdb remains unchecked. The CDR3 consists of 17 residues. The V gene's germline CDR1 is LNHNV and CDR2 YYDKDF (reference sequence). The CDR3: CATSRARTGSGANVLTF.

The rearrangement joins TRBV5-6 to TRBJ2-1; TCRdb calls TRBD2, which cannot be checked without DNA. There are 15 residues in the CDR3. Germline V gene sequence: CDR1 SGHDT, CDR2 YYEEEE. CDR3 sequence: CASSLAGGGGHEQFF.

The chain carries TRBV15 and TRBJ1-1; TCRdb outputs TRBD1, but without DNA this stays unchecked. The CDR3 totals 15 residues. Germline values: CDR1 LNHNV, CDR2 YYDKDF (reference sequence). CDR3 sequence: CATSRDKGGGAEAFF.